This T cell receptor beta chain was recovered during a study of T-cell reconstitution after alpha-beta-depleted transplantation in children. Study-level points and caveats: As was reported, about two months after transplant, alpha-beta T cells came from several hundred expanded graft clones. After one year, T-cell counts and TCRbeta diversity mostly came from new T cells. The high TCRbeta diversity at day 60 in some patients came from surviving recipient T cells and thymic progenitors.

Trimming took off 8 bases at V and 3 bases at J, with 10 bases between the two ends. The germline CDR1 and CDR2 sequences are MNHEY and SVGAGI. The CDR3 covers 12 residues. This clonotype was counted many times. What it binds is not known. Preparing the TCRbeta library involved the use of unique molecular identifiers. TCRdb reprocessed the PCR reads via MiXCR and lists one record per CDR3 protein. The profile covers 200,000 to 250,000 distinct CDR3 sequences, with roughly 9.1% appearing a single time and 35% taken by the ten largest. The chain carries TRBV6-5 and TRBJ1-1; D is possibly TRBD1 (6 bases). The source was PBMCs, mostly from graft donor cells, collected 360 days after TCRalphabeta/CD19-depleted stem cell transplant. This sequence was found in a male patient between 2 and 10 years old who had a stem cell transplant for acute myeloid leukemia, so the T cells may come from the graft donor. The CDR3 DNA is TGTGCCAGCCAGAAGGGGGACACTGAAGCTTTCTTT. Translated: CASQKGDTEAFF.